This TCR beta chain was recorded in a study of control samples from healthy donors and cancer patients. Per the germline V gene, CDR1 is SGHNT and CDR2 is YYREEE (reference sequence). The CDR3 runs to 14 residues. Trimming took 3 bases from V and 4 from J; bases not matched to a gene: 2. Libraries were prepared by immunoSEQ multiplex PCR; TCRdb keeps only in-frame clonotypes and omits some of them. The sample includes about 170,000 clones, just over 90% seen only once; the top ten take 4.1%. Sequenced: blood. The rearrangement links TRBV5-4 to TRBJ2-3, with 10 nucleotides matching TRBD2. This TCR came from an older woman in good health. The DNA for the CDR3 is TGTGCCAGCAGCTCCGGGACTAGCGCAGATACGCAGTATTTT. Translation: CASSSGTSADTQYF.